This T cell receptor (beta chain) appears in the sequencing data of a study of technical replicates of blood from a few donors (dated by TCRdb to 2017 to 2019). To prepare the library, the immunoSEQ multiplex PCR assay was applied. TCRdb re-hosts the immuneACCESS table, in-frame sequences only. Its copies lack some clones; in the studies checked, an unresolved V gene accounts for under half of them, and the cause for the rest is not known. The table for this sample lists tens of thousands of clones; more than 85% of them were counted only once. The ten largest account for roughly 0.37% of the sample. On this clone itself: Its recognized antigen is unknown. Base qualities are not provided; no much larger clone lies one nucleotide away.

V has 4 bases trimmed and J has 3 bases trimmed; junction bases matching no gene number 23. Taken from cysteine to phenylalanine, the CDR3 has 21 residues. Here the CDR3 DNA is all that survives: 63 bases in frame from base 1. The germline V gene provides CDR1 MDHEN and CDR2 SYDVKM. The chain was built from TRBV28 and TRBJ2-7; TRBD2 fits 11 bases in the junction. Input material: T cells isolated from PBMCs. This receptor was identified in a human donor in good health. Some clones in this sample may be carry-over from other donors' samples. Here is the DNA: TGTGCCAGCAGTTACGAATCCCCCGGGACTAGCGGAAGAGAGGTGGACTACGAGCAGTACTTC. Its protein product is CASSYESPGTSGREVDYEQYF.